This is a list of T cell receptor beta chains from one sample in a study of cytomegalovirus exposure and HLA in healthy donors. The table came from immunoSEQ multiplex PCR; TCRdb's copy has only in-frame clones and leaves some out. This sample's clone table lists around 110,000 clones. Sequenced sample: PBMCs. The receptors come from a man younger than 40 in good health and CMV-seronegative. The CDR3 runs from the conserved cysteine through the conserved F or W. D genes are given only for firm matches. Rows may omit the clone size; those that give it use once, few, many or a size class.

clone size | J gene | V gene | D gene | CDR3 protein | CDR3 DNA
NA | TRBJ1-2 | TRBV29-1 | NA | CSVEDFTGRGYGYTF | TGCAGCGTTGAAGATTTCACGGGGCGGGGTTATGGCTACACCTTC
NA | TRBJ1-6 | TRBV7-3 | TRBD1 | CASRGTANSPLHF | TGTGCCAGCAGGGGGACAGCGAATTCACCCCTCCACTTT
NA | TRBJ1-4 | TRBV2 | NA | CASSLDAGDKLFF | TGTGCCAGCAGCTTAGACGCAGGGGATAAACTGTTTTTT
NA | TRBJ2-3 | TRBV6-1 | NA | CASSEESWRGESRTDTQYF | TGTGCCAGCAGTGAAGAGTCATGGAGGGGCGAGAGCCGCACAGATACGCAGTATTTT
NA | TRBJ2-7 | TRBV18 | TRBD2 | CASSPSGANYEQYF | TGTGCCAGCTCACCTAGCGGGGCGAACTACGAGCAGTACTTC
NA | TRBJ1-2 | TRBV10-3 | NA | CAISLDRLSSNYGYTF | TGTGCCATCAGTTTAGACAGGCTATCTTCTAACTATGGCTACACCTTC
NA | TRBJ2-7 | TRBV4-1 | NA | CASSPGGGADREQYF | TGCGCCAGCAGCCCGGGTGGGGGGGCAGATCGGGAGCAGTACTTC
NA | TRBJ2-1 | TRBV5-1 | TRBD2 | CASSLAGEGIGEQFF | TGCGCCAGCAGCTTGGCCGGGGAGGGGATTGGTGAGCAGTTCTTC
NA | TRBJ1-4 | TRBV6-6 | NA | CASSTPTGLGEKLFF | TGTGCCAGCAGTACCCCCACAGGTTTGGGGGAAAAACTGTTTTTT
NA | TRBJ1-2 | TRBV2 | TRBD1 | CATIGQALDGYTF | TGTGCCACCATAGGACAGGCTTTGGATGGCTACACCTTC
NA | TRBJ2-7 | TRBV30 | TRBD1 | CAWNRGVSYEQYF | TGTGCCTGGAACAGGGGTGTCTCCTACGAGCAGTACTTC
NA | TRBJ2-7 | TRBV28 | TRBD1 | CASLGQGGSYEQYF | TGTGCCAGCCTCGGACAGGGAGGCTCCTACGAGCAGTACTTC
NA | TRBJ1-1 | TRBV6-1 | NA | CASSRGQSTEAFF | TGTGCCAGCAGTCGAGGACAGAGTACTGAAGCTTTCTTT
NA | TRBJ1-4 | TRBV11-2 | TRBD1 | CASSLGQGATNEKLFF | TGTGCCAGCAGCTTAGGGCAGGGGGCGACTAATGAAAAACTGTTTTTT
NA | TRBJ2-3 | TRBV19 | NA | CASSMSRDGTDTQYF | TGTGCCAGTAGTATGTCCAGGGATGGCACAGATACGCAGTATTTT
NA | TRBJ1-4 | TRBV4-1 | TRBD1 | CASSQGQGTNEKLFF | TGCGCCAGCAGCCAGGGACAGGGCACTAATGAAAAACTGTTTTTT
NA | TRBJ1-1 | TRBV6-5 | NA | CASSYPGEAFF | TGTGCCAGCAGTTATCCGGGGGAAGCTTTCTTT
NA | TRBJ2-2 | TRBV21-1 | NA | CASSRRDSPRAGELFF | TGTGCCAGCAGCCGCCGGGACAGCCCTAGGGCCGGGGAGCTGTTTTTT
NA | TRBJ1-4 | TRBV30 | NA | CAWSLLTGTKGEKLFF | TGTGCCTGGAGCCTACTGACCGGGACAAAGGGTGAAAAACTGTTTTTT
NA | TRBJ1-2 | TRBV5-1 | NA | CASSETAGRYGYTF | TGCGCCAGCAGCGAGACAGCGGGCCGTTATGGCTACACCTTC
NA | TRBJ2-7 | TRBV5-1 | TRBD2 | CASSLGSGGAYEQYF | TGCGCCAGCAGCTTGGGGAGCGGGGGGGCCTACGAGCAGTACTTC
NA | TRBJ1-2 | TRBV6-6 | NA | CASSSDSNYGYTF | TGTGCCAGCAGTTCGGACAGCAACTATGGCTACACCTTC
NA | TRBJ1-5 | TRBV7-9 | NA | CASSQLKENQPQHF | TGTGCCAGCAGCCAATTGAAGGAGAATCAGCCCCAGCATTTT
NA | TRBJ2-1 | TRBV7-2 | TRBD1 | CASSARGARDRVFF | TGTGCCAGCAGCGCAAGGGGGGCCCGGGACAGGGTGTTCTTC
NA | TRBJ2-7 | TRBV28 | TRBD1 | CASNTRKAGTDIEQYF | TGTGCCAGCAATACTCGAAAAGCCGGGACAGATATCGAGCAGTACTTC
NA | TRBJ2-3 | TRBV9 | TRBD2 | CASGAGGSGGTQYF | TGTGCCAGCGGGGCTGGGGGGAGCGGGGGGACGCAGTATTTT
NA | TRBJ1-1 | TRBV6-5 | TRBD1 | CASSESRGRTEAFF | TGTGCCAGCAGTGAATCCAGGGGGAGGACTGAAGCTTTCTTT
NA | TRBJ2-7 | TRBV7-8 | TRBD1 | CASSFRPGQGLYEQYF | TGTGCCAGCAGCTTCCGACCGGGACAGGGACTGTACGAGCAGTACTTC
NA | TRBJ1-3 | TRBV9 | NA | CASSATGGNTIYF | TGTGCCAGCAGCGCGACGGGAGGAAACACCATATATTTT
NA | TRBJ2-2 | TRBV11-1 | TRBD1 | CASSLLRGLGTGELFF | TGTGCCAGCAGCCTACTCAGGGGGCTAGGCACCGGGGAGCTGTTTTTT
NA | TRBJ2-2 | TRBV19 | NA | CASSSERRLNTGELFF | TGTGCCAGTAGTAGCGAGCGTCGCCTGAACACCGGGGAGCTGTTTTTT
NA | TRBJ2-2 | TRBV4-3 | TRBD1 | CASSQGPGQGYTGELFF | TGCGCCAGCAGCCAGGGGCCGGGACAGGGCTACACCGGGGAGCTGTTTTTT
NA | TRBJ2-1 | TRBV7-2 | TRBD2 | CASSLVQLAGGYNEQFF | TGTGCCAGCAGCTTAGTACAACTAGCGGGGGGATACAATGAGCAGTTCTTC
NA | TRBJ2-7 | TRBV6-1 | NA | CASRLSYEQYF | TGTGCCAGCAGATTGAGCTACGAGCAGTACTTC
NA | TRBJ1-5 | TRBV10-3 | NA | CAISVGTDQQPQHF | TGTGCCATCAGTGTAGGCACAGATCAACAGCCCCAGCATTTT
NA | TRBJ2-1 | TRBV12-5 | NA | CASGLPRAEGQFF | TGTGCTAGTGGTTTGCCCAGGGCGGAGGGGCAGTTCTTC
NA | TRBJ2-6 | TRBV6-1 | NA | CASSERGPGANVLTF | TGTGCCAGCAGTGAAAGGGGCCCTGGGGCCAACGTCCTGACTTTC
medium-sized | TRBJ1-1 | TRBV5-6 | NA | CASSLGQVMNTEAFF | TGTGCCAGCAGCTTGGGACAGGTCATGAACACTGAAGCTTTCTTT
NA | TRBJ2-7 | TRBV5-1 | TRBD1 | CASSPQGAAYEQYF | TGCGCCAGCAGCCCGCAGGGGGCGGCCTACGAGCAGTACTTC
NA | TRBJ1-5 | TRBV18 | NA | CASSLAGTNQPQHF | TGTGCCAGCTCACTGGCGGGGACGAATCAGCCCCAGCATTTT
NA | TRBJ1-5 | TRBV10-3 | NA | CATRDTQISNQPQHF | TGTGCCACCCGGGACACCCAAATATCCAATCAGCCCCAGCATTTT
NA | TRBJ2-5 | TRBV6-5 | NA | CASGRGGEMKTQYF | TGTGCCAGTGGACGCGGGGGCGAGATGAAGACCCAGTACTTC
NA | TRBJ2-5 | TRBV5-1 | NA | CASSRDRFGTQYF | TGCGCCAGCAGCCGCGACAGGTTTGGGACCCAGTACTTC
NA | TRBJ1-5 | TRBV4-3 | NA | CASSQKGGSNQPQHF | TGCGCCAGCAGCCAAAAAGGAGGGAGCAATCAGCCCCAGCATTTT
NA | TRBJ2-2 | TRBV5-1 | NA | CASSPGTGDTGELFF | TGCGCCAGCAGCCCCGGGACGGGGGACACCGGGGAGCTGTTTTTT
NA | TRBJ1-4 | TRBV5-6 | TRBD1 | CASSFRATGNNEKLFF | TGTGCCAGCAGCTTCAGGGCGACAGGGAATAATGAAAAACTGTTTTTT
NA | TRBJ1-6 | TRBV18 | NA | CASSPVEDSPLHF | TGTGCCAGCTCACCAGTAGAGGATTCACCCCTCCACTTT
NA | TRBJ1-2 | TRBV5-6 | NA | CASSLAGRASNYGYTF | TGTGCCAGCAGCTTGGCCGGGAGGGCATCTAACTATGGCTACACCTTC
NA | TRBJ1-5 | TRBV6-5 | TRBD1 | CASRRDRGSNQPQHF | TGTGCCAGCAGGAGAGACAGGGGTAGCAATCAGCCCCAGCATTTT